One T cell receptor beta chain is described in this entry. What this receptor recognizes is not known. Base-call qualities are not available, and no considerably larger clone is one nucleotide away. The cohort was made up of about 610 healthy bone marrow donors. At the time of sampling, all cohort members were nominally healthy, though unrecorded immune exposures were likely present. The donor tested CMV seropositive and was one of the 289 seropositive cohort members. A peripheral blood sample was collected from each donor, and TCR beta sequencing was performed on peripheral blood mononuclear cells. The Qiagen DNeasy Blood Extraction Kit was used to extract genomic DNA from the blood cell samples. Library generation was performed with the immunoSEQ multiplex PCR assay. The multiplex PCR relied on a mix of 60 forward primers for TCR Vbeta segments and 13 reverse primers for TCR Jbeta segments. The CDR3 region of rearranged TCR beta genes was amplified from genomic DNA with a multiplex PCR assay. On the Illumina HiSeq System, the amplified TCR beta libraries were sequenced as 87-base-pair reads. The authors processed their data as follows. A later analysis counted some 74 million unique TCR beta chains across the 700 or so repertoires, and around 9.9 million of these chains were shared by at least two donors. A nearest-neighbor algorithm error-corrected the raw reads and collapsed the reads into unique sequences, merging closely related sequences to remove PCR and sequencing errors. V, D and J gene segments were assigned by aligning CDR3 sequences to IMGT reference sequences. Each retained sequence needed at least a six-nucleotide match to both a V gene segment and a J gene segment. Rearrangements were classified as productive when the CDR3 lacked stop codons and remained in frame with V and J, and all other rearrangements were classified as non-productive. Following IMGT convention, CDR3 was defined as the stretch from the second conserved V-encoded cysteine up to the conserved J-encoded phenylalanine. Sequences without an unambiguous match to a single V gene segment were excluded from the earlier analysis of about 630 of the donors. In an earlier analysis of about 590 of the donors, a V segment was called functional when productive rearrangements were above 56.7%, and segregating when the standard deviation between donors exceeded 5%. To diagnose cytomegalovirus status from the catalog of TCR beta chain sequences, a statistical classification framework was built. A later analysis assigned V and J genes by comparing TCR nucleotide sequences with IMGT/GENE-DB human TR gene sequences. The TCRdist pipeline was used in a later analysis to assign CDR3 sequences and most-parsimonious VDJ recombination scenarios. In a later analysis, every TCR beta chain was defined by the combination of its CDR3 amino acid sequence and its V-gene family, and reads without a unique V-gene family were dropped. As a way to deal with suspected cross-contamination and a sequencing artifact, a later analysis dropped 450 to 700 nucleotide sequences that were highly shared and had low generation probability. A later analysis calculated a clonal expansion index for each public chain from normalized within-repertoire ranks of inferred template counts. In a later analysis, generation probabilities were computed with a VDJ recombination model fitted to out-of-frame rearrangements, and the resulting probabilities were checked against IGoR. In a later analysis, TCR-TCR, TCR-HLA and TCR-CMV co-occurrence was scored with hypergeometric tests, and a repertoire-size bias correction was applied to TCR pairs. To estimate false discovery rates, a later analysis permuted the HLA or CMV assignments 20 times. In a later analysis, co-occurring TCRs were grouped using DBSCAN, and TCRdist sequence similarity was added for clustering within HLA-allele-positive subsets. Repertoires with fewer than 30,000 or more than 120,000 public chains were left out of co-occurrence clustering, as were about five repertoires with anomalous nucleotide sharing. Drawn from immuneACCESS, this table holds only the in-frame rearrangements with V and J called that TCRdb kept. Clones are partly lost; checked studies trace under half to an unresolved V gene and leave the rest unexplained. V and J calls and clone size are those listed in that table; D and trimming were worked out from the DNA. The sample table shows 25,000 to 40,000 clones, and 65% are seen once. The ten top clones hold about a fifth of the sample.

The entry originates in a study of cytomegalovirus exposure and HLA in healthy donors (dated by TCRdb to about 2017). About the investigation overall: In an earlier analysis of some 550 of the donors, 250 to 300 Gb of sequence data and 95 million to 130 million unique TCR beta sequences from about 179 million T cells were reported. Roughly 300 gigabases of sequencing data and around 88 million unique TCR sequences made up an early release that covered about 640 HLA-typed donors. Of the roughly 400 genotyped donors, less than 85% were placed in the genetic ancestry cluster associated with self-reported Caucasian donors. The study was designed to test whether signatures of past pathogen exposure could be identified by cataloging public T cell receptors. The study used immunosequencing to profile the T cell repertoires of under 700 subjects and linked those repertoires to cytomegalovirus serostatus. Besides the first cohort of roughly 660 subjects, a separate validation cohort made up of 90 to 150 different subjects was used. The study combined high-throughput TCR immunosequencing, statistical association of individual TCRs with disease status, and machine learning to predict cytomegalovirus infection status. A later analysis re-analyzed previously published TCR beta repertoires from approximately 670 donors and added high-resolution HLA genotyping to study TCR occurrence patterns. The later analysis used no new phenotypic data to find candidate immune exposures, relying instead on TCR beta sequences and their occurrence across donors. An earlier analysis of 587 of the donors applied high-throughput TCR beta sequencing to assess whether each TCR beta V gene segment acted as functional or pseudogenic. Donor age, sex, ethnicity and CMV serostatus were compiled alongside the repertoire data. A later genetic analysis used genome-wide SNP genotypes for about three fifths of the 666 donors, treating that subset as a discovery cohort. Every repertoire in the discovery cohort had been generated on one and the same sequencing platform. HLA typing included class I and class II loci at four-digit resolution. Typing coverage varied by locus: about 620-640 donors for A, B, C, DRB1 and DQB1; more than 500 for DQA1; 600 to 610 for DPA1; approximately 490 for DPB1. Because of strong linkage in the cohort, roughly five DR-DQ haplotypes were treated as single units for association and clustering. Among about 390 genotyped donors of the cohort, an average of 235,054 unique TCR beta nucleotide sequences were sequenced per donor, roughly 18% of them non-productive.

V is reduced by 5 bases and J by 7 bases, leaving a spacing of 12 bases between them. Reading the germline V gene gives CDR1 MDHEN and CDR2 SYDVKM. The CDR3 measures 13 amino acids from cysteine to phenylalanine. Of the read, only the CDR3 DNA is kept; its 39 bases are in frame from base 1. Overall study results and their limits: Some IMGT-functional V segments, including TRBV6-2 and TRBV6-3, could not be distinguished by the 87-base-pair reads and were therefore excluded. Because counts were too low, 15 to 20 rarely observed V segments, including chromosome 9 orphons, were excluded from the earlier analysis of 587 of the donors. A later genetic analysis associated a missense DCLRE1C variant with V-gene and J-gene trimming of TCR beta chains, and an independent cohort replicated the association. Most TCR sequences were seen in very few donors, while some public TCRs were found in many individuals. Several of the top co-occurrence clusters appeared to be linked to parvovirus B19, influenza, CMV and Epstein-Barr virus, according to a later analysis. A further reported finding was that TCR beta sequences accurately predicted the HLA-A and HLA-B alleles for most subjects in the first cohort. A later analysis associated 16,951 TCR beta sequences with specific HLA alleles at a false discovery rate of 0.05. In a later analysis, TCR association rates were found to vary across HLA loci, with the most associated TCRs seen for DRB1 alleles and the fewest for HLA-C alleles. HLA typing was unavailable for some donors at each locus, so association tests used only the typed subset. In a later analysis, HLA-associated TCR beta chains were found to be more clonally expanded and to have lower generation probabilities than equally common non-associated chains. The presence/absence analyses assumed that sequencing depth was roughly uniform across donors, and that assumption may not be true. Only TCR beta chains were sequenced in this cohort, and the absence of alpha or paired-chain data limited detectable features. In an earlier analysis of more than 500 of the donors, most TCR beta V segments appeared in productive rearrangements about 87% or about 30% of the time, broadly matching IMGT annotations. The authors suggested that the approach could potentially be generalized to other disease states and immunological phenotypes. Assigning TCR associations to individual alleles was difficult when HLA alleles, especially DR and DQ, strongly co-occurred. According to a later genetic analysis, donors in an Asian-associated ancestry cluster had fewer N-insertions in productive TCRs than the approximately 670-donor mean. In both the original and validation cohorts, the classifier was reported to diagnose cytomegalovirus status with high specificity and sensitivity. The sequencing pipeline was judged likely to have produced a cluster of highly shared sequence variants as a technical artifact. The study listed 150 to 200 TCR beta chains as associated with cytomegalovirus. A few of the identified cytomegalovirus-associated TCR beta chains were confirmed in vitro to be specific for cytomegalovirus antigens. Most CMV-associated TCR beta chains appeared to be HLA-restricted in a later analysis, and the HLA associations seemed to be driven largely by CMV exposure. Correlated functional status among segregating V segments might be attributable to linkage disequilibrium, but an unknown experimental factor could not be ruled out. The only immune exposure information available for the cohort was CMV serostatus.

Recombination connected TRBV28 to TRBJ1-5; TRBD1 is a possible D gene, resting on 5 matching bases. Sequenced material: PBMCs. The TCR was taken from a man aged 50-59 years in good health and CMV-seropositive. The nucleotide sequence reads TGTGCCAGCAGTGGGGGGAATGGGCAGCCCCAGCATTTT. Protein translation: CASSGGNGQPQHF.